This TCR beta chain was retrieved from a study of sequential checkpoint blockade in melanoma. Profiled with immunoSEQ multiplex PCR; TCRdb holds only in-frame clones, not every one. The sample lists tens of thousands of clones, roughly 80% occurring once. Treatment in this sample: randomized to nivolumab then ipilimumab (arm A) or the reverse (arm B). Germline V gene lookup returns CDR1 SEHNR and CDR2 FQNEAQ (reference sequence). The ends were cut back, 7 bases at V and 4 bases at J, with 19 bases in the middle. The CDR3 consists of 15 residues. This TCR came from a human donor with melanoma. J is TRBJ1-2 and V is TRBV7-9, with D perhaps matching TRBD1 (6 bases). The sample consisted of CD8+ T cells sorted from blood (inferred from file names), taken from a patient given nivolumab and ipilimumab in sequence. CDR3 in amino acids: CASTRTEQQGYGYTF. CDR3 sequence (DNA): TGTGCCAGCACCCGGACAGAACAACAGGGCTATGGCTACACCTTC.